The T cell receptor (beta chain) described here comes from a study of shared T cell receptors in the human thymus (TCRdb year 2021). The study in broad terms: The study examined how the human thymus generates shared, self-reactive T-cell receptor alpha chains.

Libraries were prepared through the immunoSEQ multiplex PCR assay. In its TCRdb copy, this immuneACCESS table keeps in-frame sequences only and misses some clones. Where compared with another copy, unresolved V genes explain less than half of these, and the others have no known cause. The sample includes about 660,000 clones, with over 75% observed a single time. The ten largest clones represent over 0.008% of the sample. V is cut back by 3 bases and J by 4 bases, with 10 bases in the junction unmatched. CDR1 and CDR2 are drawn from the germline V gene: SNHLY, FYNNEI. Reading from cysteine to phenylalanine, the CDR3 counts 16 amino acids. Here the CDR3 DNA is all that survives: 48 bases in frame from base 1. As concerns this clone: It has no known antigen specificity. No base quality values were provided; no much bigger clone lies one nucleotide off.

The same sample was also used in a study of human thymus T cells. That second report states: The donors were immunologically healthy infants in Finland who had open corrective cardiac surgery for congenital heart defects. The thymus tissue came from surgical resects taken out during corrective cardiac surgery. Biased V and J gene segment usage appeared to be present in both thymic and peripheral blood repertoires. The related research reported highly overlapping thymic TCR repertoires among unrelated individuals. The study described the TCR alpha and beta repertoires in under ten infant thymus samples and a few matching peripheral blood samples. The infant donors were about 7 to 244 days old, and the cohort included several males and a couple of females. After being mechanically released from the tissue, thymocytes were kept at -70 degrees C in pellets of roughly 8.5-34 million cells. A QIAsymphony instrument was used to extract genomic DNA from the frozen cell pellets. The immunoSEQ multiplex PCR assay was used to amplify the TCRB and TCRAD loci from a standardized quantity of quality-controlled genomic DNA. The amplicons spanned the V(D)J region and were long enough to cover the CDR3 and allow V and J genes to be identified. The amplicons were sequenced on an Illumina platform via the commercial immunoSEQ service. Primer bias and sequencing errors were corrected as previously described, and TCRAD and TCRB were defined on the basis of the IMGT database. immunoSEQ Analyzer 3.0 and VDJTools were used for repertoire analysis, which covered basic statistics, V/J segment usage, diversity estimates, rarefaction and pairwise overlap. To estimate diversity, the Chao1, ChaoE, Efron-Thisted, Shannon and inverse Simpson indices were applied, and diversity was also estimated on datasets down-sampled to the smallest sample. For repertoire overlap, CDR3 nucleotide sequence, V gene and J gene had to match strictly, and clustering was done by Jaccard-based multidimensional scaling. On average, thymus samples gave roughly 800,000 unique TCRB clonotypes, whereas blood samples gave 75,000 to 85,000.

This clonotype originated in a boy younger than two with a congenital heart defect. Donor details come from another sample of the same person, matched by shared clones. The V gene is TRBV2 and the J gene is TRBJ2-7; 9 central bases correspond to TRBD1. Material: thymocytes. The sequenced DNA is TGTGCCAGCAGTGACTCCGGGACAGGGAGTTCGTACGAGCAGTACTTC. It is translated as CASSDSGTGSSYEQYF. Extended through the reference TRBV2 and TRBJ2-7 proteins, this CDR3 yields the full variable domain: EPEVTQTPSHQVTQMGQEVILRCVPISNHLYFYWYRQILGQKVEFLVSFYNNEISEKSEIFDDQFSVERPDGSNFTLKIRSTKLEDSAMYFCASSDSGTGSSYEQYFGPGTRLTVT.